This T cell receptor beta chain is drawn from a study of blood T cell repertoires in COVID-19. Study overall: Material from acute and convalescent COVID-19 was sourced from the United States, Italy and Spain. PBMCs, B-cell-depleted T cells, or T cells were the source of the cDNA or gDNA that made up the material.

In the original analysis: Counts of nucleated cells, estimated from reference gene primer amplification, were obtained. The method was immunoSEQ multiplex PCR; TCRdb's version includes in-frame clones alone and lacks a portion of them. The V and J calls and the clone size are those of that table, but D and trimming were determined from the DNA. The repertoire consists of 60,000 to 75,000 clones, with under 85% occurring once and the leading ten covering 5% to 7%. CDR3 size: 11 residues. Looked up from germline, CDR1 is SNHLY and CDR2 is FYNNEI. Trimming stripped 4 bases from V and 4 bases from J, with 3 bases between.

The sequencing input was peripheral blood. The V gene is TRBV2, the J gene TRBJ2-3; D is uncertain. The TCR sequence derives from a woman between 45 and 65 years old with active or convalescent COVID-19. The CDR3 protein is CASSASDTQYF. The CDR3 DNA reads as TGTGCCAGCAGTGCATCAGATACGCAGTATTTT.